This T cell receptor beta chain was documented in a study of T cells in Graves' hyperthyroidism and ophthalmopathy. Broader study findings: Peripheral blood also featured most of the thyroid clonotypes expanded above 0.001. For ophthalmopathy, model prediction preceded onset by a median about six months.

TCR beta CDR3 regions were amplified from RNA transcripts. First-round RT-PCR targeting the TCR CDR3 was performed with the HTBI primer set. From the multiplex PCR reads, TCRdb called clonotypes with MiXCR, one entry per CDR3 protein. The sample contains hundreds of thousands of distinct CDR3 sequences, approximately 40% of which appear only once. Hyperthyroidism in the patients, aged 18 to 65, was newly diagnosed and under 2 months in duration. Lactation, pregnancy, other autoimmune disease or uncontrolled infection led to exclusion of patients. Details on this clonotype: Its cognate antigen is unknown.

Trimming shortened V by 1 base and J by 6 bases, and 10 bases separated the two germline ends. This CDR3 comprises 14 residues. The germline gives CDR1 LGHNA, CDR2 YNFKEQ. The sequence was obtained from a man between 18 and 29 years old with Graves' hyperthyroidism. The genes are TRBV4-2 and TRBJ1-5; maybe TRBD1 (6 bases). The sequenced sample was blood. The CDR3 loop reads CASSQGGAGQPQHF. CDR3 DNA sequence: TGTGCCAGCAGCCAAGGGGGGGCGGGTCAGCCCCAGCATTTT.